This T cell receptor beta chain was observed in a study of radiotherapy plus CTLA-4 blockade in lung cancer. TCRdb's table, derived via immunoSEQ multiplex PCR, lists solely in-frame clones and lacks some. This sample has more than 50,000 clones, with 60% to 80% found just once. CDR1 is MGHRA and CDR2 is YSYEKL in the germline V gene. The CDR3 consists of 18 residues. V was pared by 4 bases and J by 1 base, with 9 bases of the junction left unmatched. This clone has only one observation. A much bigger clone sits one base away, suggesting this may be a read error. This specimen was peripheral blood, taken from a patient treated with radiotherapy plus ipilimumab. This TCR was sampled from a human donor with non-small cell lung cancer who had a complete response to radiotherapy plus ipilimumab. V is TRBV4-1 and J is TRBJ2-7, with 14 bases matching TRBD2. Here the CDR3 DNA reads TGCGCCAGCAGCCCCCGGACTAGCGGGAGGACCGATTCCTACGAGCAGTACTTC. Its translation: CASSPRTSGRTDSYEQYF.